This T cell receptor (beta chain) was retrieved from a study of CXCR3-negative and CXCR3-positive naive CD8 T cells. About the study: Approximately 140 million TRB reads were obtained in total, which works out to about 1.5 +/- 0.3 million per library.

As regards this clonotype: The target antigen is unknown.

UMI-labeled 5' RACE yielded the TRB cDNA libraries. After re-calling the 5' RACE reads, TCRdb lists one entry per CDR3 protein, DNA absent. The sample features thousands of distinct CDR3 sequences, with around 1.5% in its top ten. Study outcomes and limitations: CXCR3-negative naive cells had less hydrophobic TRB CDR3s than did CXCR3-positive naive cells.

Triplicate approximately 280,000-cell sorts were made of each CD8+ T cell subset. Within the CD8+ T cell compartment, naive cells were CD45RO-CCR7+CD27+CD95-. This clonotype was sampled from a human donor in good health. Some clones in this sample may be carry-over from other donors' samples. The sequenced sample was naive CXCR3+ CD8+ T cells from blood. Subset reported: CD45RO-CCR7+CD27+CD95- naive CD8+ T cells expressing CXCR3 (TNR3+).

The CDR3 loop is CASSLGGDTQYF. The chain couples TRBV11-2 to TRBJ2-3. Germline CDR1 SGHAT, CDR2 FQNNGV. The CDR3 is 12 amino acids.